This passage covers 13 T cell receptor beta chains from one sample sequenced in a study of OX40 agonist ivuxolimab in advanced cancers. Assay: immunoSEQ multiplex PCR; the TCRdb copy retains only in-frame clones and omits some. The data show tens of thousands of clones, with 87% seen just once and roughly 1.4% held by the top ten. Sample: CD4+ or CD8+ T cells sorted from blood, taken in a trial of the OX40 agonist ivuxolimab. The source of these receptors is an adult with an advanced solid tumor such as melanoma, head and neck, liver or kidney cancer.

The chain couples TRBV25-1 to TRBJ2-3; D not certain. Germline lookup yields CDR1 MGHDK and CDR2 SYGVNS. Trimming stripped 7 bases from V and 1 base from J, with 9 bases between. The CDR3 length is 13 residues. The DNA of the CDR3 is TGTGCCAGCACCGAAGTCGGCACAGATACGCAGTATTTT. Translation gives CASTEVGTDTQYF.

The chain is built from TRBV19 and TRBJ2-2; 7 bases fit TRBD1. The germline gives CDR1 LNHDA, CDR2 SQIVND (reference sequence). V lost 7 bases, J lost 5 bases, and 7 bases stayed unmatched. This CDR3 is 14 amino acids long. The CDR3 spells CASMTGMETGELFF. The CDR3 DNA sequence: TGTGCCAGTATGACAGGGATGGAGACCGGGGAGCTGTTTTTT.

V and J are TRBV7-8 and TRBJ2-3; possibly TRBD1 for D (5 bases). Germline CDR1 reads SGHVS; CDR2 reads FQNEAQ. V shed 5 bases and J shed 1 base, with 16 bases lying between them. The CDR3 totals 16 residues. The CDR3 DNA sequence: TGTGCCAGCAGCCCAGGGCCCGCTCCGCGCACAGATACGCAGTATTTT. Protein product: CASSPGPAPRTDTQYF.

This chain joins TRBV2 and TRBJ2-1; D unresolved. Trimming removed 6 bases from V and 7 bases from J, with 10 bases in between. This CDR3 has 12 residues. Germline-derived CDR1 and CDR2 are SNHLY and FYNNEI. CDR3 protein: CASRQMTNEQFF. CDR3 nucleotides: TGTGCCAGCAGGCAAATGACGAATGAGCAGTTCTTC.

This chain joins TRBV2 and TRBJ1-5, with 7 nucleotides matching TRBD1. Looked up from germline, CDR1 is SNHLY and CDR2 is FYNNEI. Trimming removed 11 bases from V and 4 bases from J; junction bases left unmatched: 8. The CDR3 loop spans 13 amino acids. The CDR3 sequence: CAGRQGRNQPQHF. The CDR3 nucleotides read TGTGCCGGCCGACAGGGAAGGAATCAGCCCCAGCATTTT.

This rearrangement joins TRBV25-1 to TRBJ1-3; D unresolved. Germline V gene lookup returns CDR1 MGHDK and CDR2 SYGVNS. The germline V and J ends were trimmed by 3 bases and 4 bases, with 10 bases remaining between them. This CDR3 is 14 amino acids long. The CDR3 loop is CASSESGSGNTIYF. CDR3 nucleotides: TGTGCCAGCAGTGAGTCAGGTTCCGGAAACACCATATATTTT.

The V and J genes are TRBV6-5 and TRBJ1-1, with a possible D match to TRBD1 (5 bases). Trimming removed 6 bases from V and 2 bases from J, with 16 bases in between. CDR1 MNHEY and CDR2 SVGAGI come from the germline V gene. The CDR3 spans 15 residues. The chain's CDR3 is CASSPPTQGNTEAFF. The CDR3, as DNA: TGTGCCAGCAGCCCCCCCACTCAGGGAAACACTGAAGCTTTCTTT.

In the case of this clone: Sequence at one end of the junction differs from germline and may be a read error. V gene TRBV5-4 combines with J gene TRBJ2-5; D uncertain. CDR3 length: 15 residues. Germline V gene lookup returns CDR1 SGHNT and CDR2 YYREEE (reference sequence). The CDR3 bases are TGTGCCAGCAGCTTGTTGACCGGGTACCAGGAGACCCAGTACTTC. Its translation: CASSLLTGYQETQYF.

The chain recombines TRBV7-9 with TRBJ1-2; TRBD1 aligns across 11 bases. CDR1 is SEHNR and CDR2 is FQNEAQ in the germline V gene (reference sequence). This CDR3 comprises 11 residues. V shed 8 bases, J shed 7 bases, and the junction held 0 bases outside the gene matches. The CDR3 protein is CASGTGGGYTF. The CDR3 region has the DNA TGTGCCAGCGGGACAGGGGGTGGCTACACCTTC.

J is TRBJ2-7 and V is TRBV18, with 10 bases fitting TRBD2. This CDR3 spans 15 amino acids. CDR1 KGHSH and CDR2 LQKENI come from the germline V gene. With V trimmed by 2 bases and J by 5 bases, 6 bases remained unmatched. CDR3 amino acids: CASSPASGSPNEQYF. As DNA, the CDR3 is TGTGCCAGCTCACCAGCTAGCGGGAGTCCCAACGAGCAGTACTTC. Supplemented by reference TRBV18 and TRBJ2-7, the full variable domain reads NAGVMQNPRHLVRRRGQEARLRCSPMKGHSHVYWYRQLPEEGLKFMVYLQKENIIDESGMPKERFSAEFPKEGPSILRIQQVVRGDSAAYFCASSPASGSPNEQYFGPGTRLTVT.

The chain recombines TRBV7-8 with TRBJ2-5; either TRBD1 or TRBD2 may supply D (6 bases each). The CDR3 covers 16 residues. Germline V gene lookup returns CDR1 SGHVS and CDR2 FQNEAQ. V lost 6 bases to trimming and J lost 5 bases, with 22 bases between them. The CDR3 sequence is CASRQGHGTLRETQYF. The DNA of the CDR3 is TGTGCCAGCAGACAGGGTCACGGGACTCTGAGGGAGACCCAGTACTTC.

This clone has only one observation. This chain links TRBV5-5 with TRBJ2-5; D gene ambiguous. Trimming removed 3 bases from V and 5 bases from J, with 11 bases in between. The germline gives CDR1 SGHKS, CDR2 YYEKEE (reference sequence). This CDR3 has 13 residues. Written as DNA, the CDR3 is TGTGCCAGCAGCTCTGCCTCAACGGAGACCCAGTACTTC. This codes for CASSSASTETQYF. The whole variable domain, filled in from reference TRBV5-5 and TRBJ2-5, reads DAGVTQSPTHLIKTRGQQVTLRCSPISGHKSVSWYQQVLGQGPQFIFQYYEKEERGRGNFPDRFSARQFPNYSSELNVNALLLGDSALYLCASSSASTETQYFGPGTRLLVL.

This chain links TRBV18 with TRBJ1-1, with D uncertain. The germline V gene encodes CDR1 KGHSH and CDR2 LQKENI. V was clipped by 4 bases and J by 1 base, with 7 bases between them. The CDR3 is 13 residues long. CDR3 DNA sequence: TGTGCCAGCTCACAGGATTCGAACACTGAAGCTTTCTTT. Translation gives CASSQDSNTEAFF.